One TCR beta chain is described in this entry. Its antigen is not identified. The data were obtained in a study of T cell repertoires in cytomegalovirus infection. Study at large: Both recently identified HLA-C-restricted and well-studied HLA-B-restricted CMV epitopes were used in the study. Matching HLA type, along with CMV infection, was indicated by public TCR beta signatures. Study-wide findings and caveats: Cumulative frequency (of public TCR beta family members) identified carriers of CMV plus the relevant HLA.

V lost 5 bases, J lost 4 bases, and 3 bases stayed unmatched. The CDR3 length is 14 residues. CDR1 and CDR2 from the germline V gene are SEHNR and FQNEAQ (reference sequence). TCRdb reprocessed the reads with MiXCR, giving one entry per CDR3 protein. The sample lists nearly 700,000 distinct CDR3 sequences, around a third occurring once. The clonotype originates from a human donor in good health (CMV status not recorded). Some clones in this sample may be carry-over from other donors' samples. The sequenced sample was cultured PBMCs, obtained from culture after CMV antigen stimulation. This chain connects TRBV7-9 to TRBJ2-3; 10 bases are a match to TRBD2. For the CDR3, the DNA is TGTGCCAGCAGCATGCTAGCGGGAGCAGATACGCAGTATTTT. Its translation is CASSMLAGADTQYF.